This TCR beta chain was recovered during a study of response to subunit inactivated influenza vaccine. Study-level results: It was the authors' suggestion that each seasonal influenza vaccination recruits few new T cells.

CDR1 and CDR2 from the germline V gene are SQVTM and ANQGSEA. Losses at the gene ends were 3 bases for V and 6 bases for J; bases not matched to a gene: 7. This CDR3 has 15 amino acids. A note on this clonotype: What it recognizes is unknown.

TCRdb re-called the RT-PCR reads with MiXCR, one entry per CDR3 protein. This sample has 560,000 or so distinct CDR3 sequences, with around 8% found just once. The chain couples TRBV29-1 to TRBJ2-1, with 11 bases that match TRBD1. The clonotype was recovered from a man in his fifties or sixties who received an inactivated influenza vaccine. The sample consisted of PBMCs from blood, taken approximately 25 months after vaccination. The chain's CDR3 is CSVDRDRGSFNEQFF. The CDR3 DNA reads TGCAGCGTTGACAGGGACAGGGGGAGTTTCAATGAGCAGTTCTTC.